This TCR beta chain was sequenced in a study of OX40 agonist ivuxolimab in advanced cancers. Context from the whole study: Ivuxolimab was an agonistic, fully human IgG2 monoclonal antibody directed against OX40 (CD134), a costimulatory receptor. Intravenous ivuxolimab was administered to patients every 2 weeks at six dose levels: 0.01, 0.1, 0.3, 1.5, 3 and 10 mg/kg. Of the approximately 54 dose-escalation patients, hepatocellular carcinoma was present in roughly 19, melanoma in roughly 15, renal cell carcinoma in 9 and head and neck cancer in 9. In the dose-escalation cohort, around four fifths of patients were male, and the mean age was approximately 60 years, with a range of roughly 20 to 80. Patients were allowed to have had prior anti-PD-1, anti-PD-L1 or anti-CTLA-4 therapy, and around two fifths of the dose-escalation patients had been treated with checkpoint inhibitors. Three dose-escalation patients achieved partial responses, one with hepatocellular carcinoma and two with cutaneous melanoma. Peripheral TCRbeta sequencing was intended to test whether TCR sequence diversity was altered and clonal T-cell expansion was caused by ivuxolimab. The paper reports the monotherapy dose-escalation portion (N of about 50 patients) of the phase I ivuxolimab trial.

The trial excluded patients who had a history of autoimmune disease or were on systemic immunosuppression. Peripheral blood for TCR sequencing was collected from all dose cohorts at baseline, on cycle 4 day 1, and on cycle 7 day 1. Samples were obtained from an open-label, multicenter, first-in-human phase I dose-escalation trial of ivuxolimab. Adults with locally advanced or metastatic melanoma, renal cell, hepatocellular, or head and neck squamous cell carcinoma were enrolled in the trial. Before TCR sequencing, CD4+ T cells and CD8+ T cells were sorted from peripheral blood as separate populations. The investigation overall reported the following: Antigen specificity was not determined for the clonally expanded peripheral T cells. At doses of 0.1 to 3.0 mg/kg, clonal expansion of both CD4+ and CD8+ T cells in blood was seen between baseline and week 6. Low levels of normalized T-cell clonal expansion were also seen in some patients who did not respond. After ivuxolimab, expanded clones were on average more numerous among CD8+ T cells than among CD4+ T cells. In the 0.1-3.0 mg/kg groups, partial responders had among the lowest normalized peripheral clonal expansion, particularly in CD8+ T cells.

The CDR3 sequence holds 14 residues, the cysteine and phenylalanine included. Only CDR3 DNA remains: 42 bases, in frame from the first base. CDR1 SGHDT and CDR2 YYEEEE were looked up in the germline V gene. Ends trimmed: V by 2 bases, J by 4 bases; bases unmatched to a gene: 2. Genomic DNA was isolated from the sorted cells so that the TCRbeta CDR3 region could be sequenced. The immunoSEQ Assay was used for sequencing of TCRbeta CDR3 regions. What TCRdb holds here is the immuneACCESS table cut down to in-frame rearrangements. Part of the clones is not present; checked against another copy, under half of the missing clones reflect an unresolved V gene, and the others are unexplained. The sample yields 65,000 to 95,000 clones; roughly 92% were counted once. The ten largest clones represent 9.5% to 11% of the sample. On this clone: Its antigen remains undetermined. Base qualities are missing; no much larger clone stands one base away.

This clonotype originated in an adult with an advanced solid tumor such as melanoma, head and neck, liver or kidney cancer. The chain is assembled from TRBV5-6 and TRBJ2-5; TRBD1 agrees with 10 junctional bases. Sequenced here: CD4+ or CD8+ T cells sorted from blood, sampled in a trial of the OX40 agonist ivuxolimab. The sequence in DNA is TGTGCCAGCAGCTTATGGACAGGGGGAGAGACCCAGTACTTC. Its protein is CASSLWTGGETQYF. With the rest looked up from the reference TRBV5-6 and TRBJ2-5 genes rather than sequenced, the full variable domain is DAGVTQSPTHLIKTRGQQVTLRCSPKSGHDTVSWYQQALGQGPQFIFQYYEEEERQRGNFPDRFSGHQFPNYSSELNVNALLLGDSALYLCASSLWTGGETQYFGPGTRLLVL.